The subject of this entry is one T cell receptor beta chain. The DNA is left out, because the CDR3 cannot be placed on it with certainty; the CDR3 is given as TCRdb lists it. Germline-derived CDR1 and CDR2 are SNHLY and FYNNEI. The CDR3 adds up to 15 amino acids, both ends counted. This entry is derived from a study of T cell responses to AZD1222 COVID-19 vaccine. TCRdb keeps only in-frame clones here, not all; method: immunoSEQ multiplex PCR. The sample includes 130,000 to 150,000 clones, 90% to 95% of them seen just once. The sequence came from an adult who had recovered from COVID-19. The V call is TRBV2, the J call TRBJ1-4. The input for sequencing was peripheral blood, taken after recovery from COVID-19. CDR3 sequence reads: CASSDGPALMKNCFF.